Reported below is one T cell receptor beta chain. Its cognate antigen has yet to be identified. Base qualities were left out, and no much larger clone turns up one base away. In the prospective study, participants were about 18 to 95 years old, resided in fewer than 25 geographic areas of the United States, and were enrolled through a virtual design. To assign participants to cohorts, the prospective study relied on clinical history that participants themselves reported in a screening survey and a study questionnaire. In the prospective study, mobile phlebotomists collected whole blood, serum and a nasopharyngeal or oropharyngeal swab from each participant. Participants in the prospective study had the option to provide additional blood draws and questionnaires over a roughly two-month period. Prospective study blood samples were shipped either frozen or at room temperature before DNA extraction.

This record belongs to a study of blood T cell repertoires in COVID-19 (TCRdb year 2020). With respect to the entire study: Samples from collaborators originated in the United States, Italy and Spain and spanned both the acute and convalescent phases of COVID-19. The material from the prospective study consisted of cDNA or gDNA derived from T cells, B-cell-depleted T cells, or PBMCs. The samples were drawn from two sources: the first 160 participants of the ongoing ImmuneRACE study, and 1,000 to 1,500 subjects contributed by 6 global collaborators. HLA class I and class II types, where available, came from metadata supplied by the sample provider rather than from assay-based typing. The dataset comprised deeply sampled blood TCRbeta repertoires from subjects exposed to, actively infected with, or recovered from COVID-19. Sample metadata almost always included a de-identified subject ID, COVID-19 status, age in years and sex. The repertoires were released in a freely available public database meant as a resource for research on the immune response to SARS-CoV-2. The full study reports these points: The quantity of clinical and demographic metadata differed by source and by participant and was supplied without curation.

The CDR1 and CDR2 encoded by the germline V gene are MDHEN and SYDVKM. Taken from cysteine to phenylalanine, the CDR3 has 14 residues. CDR3 DNA only is kept here, 42 bases in frame from base 1. V has 5 bases trimmed and J has 9 bases trimmed; junction bases matching no gene number 7. The immunoSEQ Assay, a bias-controlled multiplex PCR, was used to amplify TCRbeta CDR3 regions from genomic DNA. The original methods were these. The number of nucleated cells in each sample was estimated from the amplification of reference gene primers within the assay. To quantify the absolute abundance of each unique TCRbeta CDR3 rearrangement, sequence reads were collapsed and filtered. For each sample, productive Simpson clonality was calculated by taking the square root of Simpson's diversity index across productive rearrangements. The source is immuneACCESS, and TCRdb retained only in-frame sequences with V and J called. Part of the clones is not carried over; for the studies checked, unresolved V genes explain less than half of this, and the remainder is unexplained. V, J and clone size reflect that table, while D and trimming were determined from the DNA. The sample table lists some 140,000 clones, about 80% of them with a count of one. About 2.2% of the sample comes from the top ten.

Material: PBMCs or T cells enriched from blood (not recorded which). The source is a man in his forties with acute COVID-19. The chain links TRBV28 with TRBJ1-5; 10 junctional bases match TRBD1. The DNA sequence is given as TGTGCCAGCAGTGTAGGACAGGGGGGTAGGCCCCAGCATTTT. This gives the protein CASSVGQGGRPQHF. Extended through the reference TRBV28 and TRBJ1-5 proteins, this CDR3 yields the full variable domain: DVKVTQSSRYLVKRTGEKVFLECVQDMDHENMFWYRQDPGLGLRLIYFSYDVKMKEKGDIPEGYSVSREKKERFSLILESASTNQTSMYLCASSVGQGGRPQHFGDGTRLSIL.